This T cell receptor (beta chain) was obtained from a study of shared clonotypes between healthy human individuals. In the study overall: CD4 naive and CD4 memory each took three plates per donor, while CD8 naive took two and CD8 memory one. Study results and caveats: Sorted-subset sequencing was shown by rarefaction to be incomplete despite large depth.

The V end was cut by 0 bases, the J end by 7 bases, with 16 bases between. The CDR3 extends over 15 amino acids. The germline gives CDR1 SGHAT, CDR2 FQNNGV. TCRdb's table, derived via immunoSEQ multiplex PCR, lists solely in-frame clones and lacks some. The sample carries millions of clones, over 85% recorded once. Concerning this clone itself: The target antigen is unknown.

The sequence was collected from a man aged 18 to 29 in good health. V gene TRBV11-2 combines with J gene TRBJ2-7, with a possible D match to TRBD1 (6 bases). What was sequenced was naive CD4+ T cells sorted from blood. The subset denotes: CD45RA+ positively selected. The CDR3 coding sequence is TGTGCCAGCAGCTTAGATCTCAGGGGCCCGTGGGAGCAGTACTTC. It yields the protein CASSLDLRGPWEQYF.